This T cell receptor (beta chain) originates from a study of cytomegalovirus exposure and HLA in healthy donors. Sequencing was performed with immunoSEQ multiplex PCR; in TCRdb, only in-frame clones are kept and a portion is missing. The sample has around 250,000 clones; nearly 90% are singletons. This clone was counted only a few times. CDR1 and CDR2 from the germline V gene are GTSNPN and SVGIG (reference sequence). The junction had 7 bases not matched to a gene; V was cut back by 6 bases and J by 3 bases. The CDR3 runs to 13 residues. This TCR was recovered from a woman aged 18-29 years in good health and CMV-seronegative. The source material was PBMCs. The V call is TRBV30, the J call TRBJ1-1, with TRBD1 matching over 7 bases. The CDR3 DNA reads TGTGCCTGCCACAGGGGTGGGGACACTGAAGCTTTCTTT. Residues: CACHRGGDTEAFF.